Shown below are 21 T cell receptor beta chains from a single sample sequenced in a study of T cell responses to AZD1222 COVID-19 vaccine. Using immunoSEQ multiplex PCR, the repertoire was profiled, and TCRdb retains in-frame clones only, with some absent. The table has about 120,000 clones, approximately 93% seen once. The sequences come from peripheral blood, collected on day 0 of AZD1222 vaccination. Receptors were obtained from an adult in good health.

The chain recombines TRBV3-1 (or the pseudogene TRBV3-2) with TRBJ2-5; possible D gene TRBD1, 5 bases. The CDR3 has 17 amino acids. The ends were cut back, 4 bases at V and 4 bases at J, with 22 bases in the middle. Per germline, CDR1 LGHDT and CDR2 YNNKEL (reference sequence). In DNA, the CDR3 is TGTGCCAGCAGCCTTCGCCCAGGGCAGGGTAAATCAGAGACCCAGTACTTC. This gives the protein CASSLRPGQGKSETQYF.

The genes are TRBV10-1 and TRBJ1-4; 9 positions agree with TRBD1. Trimming cost V 7 bases and J 0 bases; bases outside gene matches: 12. From germline, CDR1 is WNHNN and CDR2 SYGVQD (reference sequence). The CDR3 sequence is 18 residues long. The chain's CDR3 is CASNPGQGMDTTNEKLFF. The CDR3 coding sequence is TGCGCCAGCAACCCGGGACAGGGAATGGATACAACTAATGAAAAACTGTTTTTT.

The V and J genes are TRBV6-5 and TRBJ2-7; D is tentatively TRBD1 or TRBD2 (5 bases each). The CDR3 runs 13 residues. CDR1 is MNHEY and CDR2 is SVGAGI in the germline V gene. Trimming pared 2 bases from V and 6 bases from J, leaving 11 bases between. CDR3 in DNA: TGTGCCAGCAGTTACAGCGGCAGGGTCGAGCAGTACTTC. As protein: CASSYSGRVEQYF.

V gene TRBV18 combines with J gene TRBJ1-5; 9 nucleotides line up with TRBD1. J was trimmed by 16 bases and V by 4 bases; bases with no gene match: 14. The CDR3 runs to 14 residues. The germline CDR1 and CDR2 sequences are KGHSH and LQKENI. This CDR3 reads CASSQNGGQGIIHF. The CDR3 coding sequence is TGTGCCAGCTCACAAAATGGGGGACAGGGAATCATCCATTTT.

The chain recombines TRBV28 with TRBJ1-5; D possibly corresponds to TRBD1 (5 bases). The V end was cut by 10 bases, the J end by 0 bases, with 16 bases between. Germline values: CDR1 MDHEN, CDR2 SYDVKM. This CDR3 has 15 amino acids. The CDR3: CATALGQTSNQPQHF. CDR3 nucleotide sequence: TGTGCCACAGCGTTGGGGCAAACTAGCAATCAGCCCCAGCATTTT.

This clone was seen once. J is TRBJ2-1 and V is TRBV27; 10 nucleotides agree with TRBD2. The V segment lost 0 bases and the J segment 5 bases; nucleotides outside the gene matches: 13. The CDR3 runs 19 residues. Germline V gene lookup returns CDR1 MNHEY and CDR2 SMNVEV (reference sequence). CDR3 sequence (DNA): TGTGCCAGCAGTTTATCCGTGACCCCGAGAAGCGGGAGGGACAATGAGCAGTTCTTC. It specifies CASSLSVTPRSGRDNEQFF.

This clone was detected only a few times. The chain uses TRBV29-1 and TRBJ1-1; a weak D match, TRBD1 (5 bases). The length of the CDR3 is 13 residues. CDR1 and CDR2 from the germline V gene are SQVTM and ANQGSEA. Trimming left V 6 bases short and J 4 bases short, with 15 bases between. The DNA for the CDR3 is TGCAGCGTACAGAGGGCCACAGGCACTGAAGCTTTCTTT. Translated: CSVQRATGTEAFF.

This clone was recorded a few times. The V and J genes are TRBV7-3 and TRBJ1-6; D remains ambiguous. V was cut by 3 bases and J by 18 bases, with 9 bases left in between. CDR1 is SGHTA and CDR2 is FQGTGA in the germline V gene. This CDR3 contains 10 residues. CDR3 sequence reads: CASSLTRPHF. CDR3 DNA sequence: TGTGCCAGCAGCTTGACTCGGCCCCACTTT.

The V gene is TRBV28, the J gene TRBJ1-2, with D possibly TRBD1 on 5 matching bases. Germline V CDR1 and CDR2: MDHEN, SYDVKM. V lost 0 bases, J lost 7 bases, and 12 bases lay in between. This CDR3 is built from 14 residues. This chain's CDR3 is CASSLWEGERGYTF. In nucleotides, the CDR3 is TGTGCCAGCAGTTTATGGGAAGGGGAACGTGGCTACACCTTC.

CDR3 nucleotide sequence: TGCAGCGTTGCTAGGGTAGGTCGGGAAGCTTTCTTT. Amino acid sequence: CSVARVGREAFF. The chain employs TRBV29-1 and TRBJ1-1; D is ambiguous. With 4 bases removed from V and 8 bases from J, the gap between germline ends came to 14 bases. This CDR3 is 12 amino acids long. Germline assignment: CDR1 SQVTM and CDR2 ANQGSEA.

This chain uses TRBV28 with TRBJ2-7, with D unresolved. Between the trimmed V and J ends, which lost 3 bases and 4 bases, there was a span of 10 bases. This CDR3 is 13 amino acids long. The germline V gene encodes CDR1 MDHEN and CDR2 SYDVKM. The CDR3 DNA sequence: TGTGCCAGCAGTTTTGACACCGCGTACGAGCAGTACTTC. It encodes CASSFDTAYEQYF.

The chain is built from TRBV12-3 or TRBV12-4 and TRBJ2-7, with D uncertain. CDR3 length: 11 amino acids. V was clipped by 6 bases and J by 6 bases, with 9 bases between them. The CDR3 DNA sequence: TGTGCCAGCAGCTTTGGACGCGAGCAGTACTTC. This sequence encodes CASSFGREQYF.

The genes are TRBV19 and TRBJ1-3; possibly TRBD1 for D (5 bases). This CDR3 is 13 amino acids long. Germline values: CDR1 LNHDA, CDR2 SQIVND (reference sequence). The V and J ends lost 5 bases and 7 bases respectively, with 12 bases between them. The CDR3 sequence is CASSAGPRNTIYF. The CDR3 DNA is TGTGCCAGTAGTGCGGGACCACGGAACACCATATATTTT.

This chain connects TRBV24-1 to TRBJ2-3; D gene ambiguous. The V gene's germline CDR1 is KGHDR and CDR2 SFDVKD. V lost 5 bases and J 0 bases, leaving 11 bases between the germline ends. The CDR3 length is 15 residues. CDR3 sequence reads: CATSGLTTSTDTQYF. For the CDR3, the DNA is TGTGCCACCAGTGGTCTGACGACTAGCACAGATACGCAGTATTTT.

This chain connects TRBV7-9 to TRBJ2-3; D is perhaps TRBD2 (6 bases). The V gene's germline CDR1 is SEHNR and CDR2 FQNEAQ (reference sequence). V dropped 5 bases and J dropped 5 bases, with 26 bases sitting between them. The CDR3 is 18 amino acids. The CDR3 DNA is TGTGCCAGCAGCCTACCTCATATCGGGAGCCCGATGGGAGATACGCAGTATTTT. This encodes CASSLPHIGSPMGDTQYF. Complete variable domain (other parts from reference TRBV7-9 and TRBJ2-3): DTGVSQNPRHKITKRGQNVTFRCDPISEHNRLYWYRQTLGQGPEFLTYFQNEAQLEKSRLLSDRFSAERPKGSFSTLEIQRTEQGDSAMYLCASSLPHIGSPMGDTQYFGPGTRLTVL.

The rearrangement links TRBV9 to TRBJ2-2; D is unclear. Trimming cost V 3 bases and J 3 bases, with 6 bases left between them. Germline CDR1 and CDR2: SGDLS and YYNGEE. CDR3 size: 13 residues. This chain's CDR3 is CASSAVDTGELFF. In DNA, the CDR3 is TGTGCCAGCAGCGCGGTCGACACCGGGGAGCTGTTTTTT.

The chain carries TRBV5-1 and TRBJ1-2, with a tentative D call TRBD1 (5 bases). CDR3 size: 14 residues. Trimming shortened V by 4 bases and J by 0 bases, and 10 bases separated the two germline ends. Germline CDR1 is SGHRS and CDR2 is YFSETQ. The CDR3 region is CASSQTGPNYGYTF. CDR3 sequence (DNA): TGCGCCAGCAGCCAAACGGGACCTAACTATGGCTACACCTTC.

The chain carries TRBV7-8 and TRBJ2-5; TRBD1 matches 7 bases. The V gene's germline CDR1 is SGHVS and CDR2 FQNEAQ. CDR3 length equals 14 residues. V was clipped by 4 bases and J by 5 bases; unmatched bases: 7. The CDR3 DNA is TGTGCCAGCAGCTATGGGACAGAATGGGAGACCCAGTACTTC. This codes for CASSYGTEWETQYF.

The CDR3 spells CAWRGWSSGSLIAGELFF. In DNA form, the CDR3 reads TGTGCCTGGCGAGGCTGGTCTAGCGGGAGCTTGATCGCCGGGGAGCTGTTTTTT. This sequence joins TRBV30 and TRBJ2-2, with 10 bases aligning to TRBD2. The germline gives CDR1 GTSNPN, CDR2 SVGIG (reference sequence). Germline trimming cut 5 bases from V and 6 bases from J; bases unmatched to any gene: 18. This CDR3 spans 18 amino acids.

DNA of the CDR3: TGTGCCAGCTCACCAGCGGGGGACCTCTCCTACGAGCAGTACTTC. Encoded protein: CASSPAGDLSYEQYF. The chain employs TRBV18 and TRBJ2-7, with 7 bases that match TRBD2. Trimming removed 2 bases from V and 0 bases from J; junction bases left unmatched: 4. Germline V gene data show CDR1 as KGHSH and CDR2 as LQKENI. The CDR3 extends over 15 amino acids.

V and J are TRBV11-3 and TRBJ1-1; D perhaps matches TRBD1 (5 bases). The germline CDR1 and CDR2 sequences are SGHNT and YENEEA. Trimming left V 4 bases short and J 5 bases short, with 14 bases between. The CDR3 is 14 residues long. This CDR3 is CASSSGVLGTEAFF. For the CDR3, the DNA is TGTGCCAGCAGCTCGGGGGTCCTTGGAACTGAAGCTTTCTTT.